The 13 T cell receptor beta chains in this list originate from one sample, sequenced in a study of identical twins. TCRdb re-called the 5' RACE reads through MiXCR, storing one row per CDR3 protein. The repertoire consists of 510,000 or so distinct CDR3 sequences, with approximately 14% occurring once and the leading ten covering roughly 0.42%. These data were also reused for a study on yellow fever vaccine responses in identical twins.

The sequencing sample was made of CD4+ T cells sorted from blood. Receptor source: a woman aged 18-29 years in good health.

This clonotype has just a few counts. The genes are TRBV2 and TRBJ1-1; unclear D gene. The CDR3 has 11 amino acids. Deletions cut 8 bases from V and 0 bases from J, with 4 bases between. The V gene's germline CDR1 is SNHLY and CDR2 FYNNEI. The CDR3 DNA sequence: TGTGCCAGCCAGCTGAACACTGAAGCTTTCTTT. Translated: CASQLNTEAFF. Full variable domain (missing parts from reference TRBV2 and TRBJ1-1): EPEVTQTPSHQVTQMGQEVILRCVPISNHLYFYWYRQILGQKVEFLVSFYNNEISEKSEIFDDQFSVERPDGSNFTLKIRSTKLEDSAMYFCASQLNTEAFFGQGTRLTVV.

This sequence joins TRBV2 and TRBJ2-2, with 8 bases fitting TRBD1. Trimming cost V 9 bases and J 2 bases; bases outside gene matches: 8. This CDR3 region has 15 residues. CDR1 and CDR2 (germline): SNHLY, FYNNEI. For the CDR3, the DNA is TGTGCCAGAACAGGGACAGGTCAAAACACCGGGGAGCTGTTTTTT. It codes for CARTGTGQNTGELFF.

This clonotype was counted a few times. This rearrangement joins TRBV4-2 to TRBJ2-1, with 7 nucleotides matching TRBD2. V dropped 4 bases and J dropped 1; count of bases not matched to a gene: 7. CDR1 is LGHNA and CDR2 is YNFKEQ in the germline V gene. The CDR3 has 16 residues. In DNA, the CDR3 is TGTGCCAGCAGCCCCGGGGGAGGGCATTCCTACAATGAGCAGTTCTTC. Protein: CASSPGGGHSYNEQFF.

The chain employs TRBV6-5 and TRBJ2-1, with 7 positions matching TRBD2. The germline gives CDR1 MNHEY, CDR2 SVGAGI. V was pared by 2 bases and J by 9 bases, with 10 bases of the junction left unmatched. The CDR3 has 15 residues. The CDR3 is CASSYVGSGGGEQFF. CDR3 DNA sequence: TGTGCCAGCAGTTACGTGGGCTCGGGGGGAGGTGAGCAGTTCTTC.

There are many counts of this clonotype. This chain connects TRBV5-1 to TRBJ2-1; D is possibly TRBD2 (5 bases). CDR1 is SGHRS and CDR2 is YFSETQ in the germline V gene. Trimming shortened V by 4 bases and J by 4 bases, and 9 bases separated the two germline ends. The CDR3 is 13 amino acids. CDR3 nucleotides: TGCGCCAGCAGCGGACCGGGATACAATGAGCAGTTCTTC. It codes for CASSGPGYNEQFF.

The chain couples TRBV6-1 to TRBJ2-6; 10 bases are shared with TRBD2. Trimming took 4 bases from V and 3 from J; bases not matched to a gene: 12. CDR3 length: 19 amino acids. Germline CDR1 and CDR2: MNHNS and SASEGT. The CDR3, as DNA: TGTGCCAGCAGTGCAGGTCTCCTAGCGGGAGTTGGTGGGGCCAACGTCCTGACTTTC. Its translation is CASSAGLLAGVGGANVLTF.

The V call is TRBV2, the J call TRBJ2-7, with 9 positions matching TRBD2. The trim removed 8 bases at V and 4 bases at J, leaving 6 bases unmatched. Germline assignment: CDR1 SNHLY and CDR2 FYNNEI. This CDR3 has 13 amino acids. CDR3 loop: CASASSGAYEQYF. The CDR3, as DNA: TGTGCCAGCGCCTCTAGCGGGGCTTACGAGCAGTACTTC.

The chain links TRBV3-1 to TRBJ2-3; D possibly corresponds to TRBD1 (5 bases). V lost 0 bases, J lost 2 bases, and 15 bases lay in between. Germline CDR1 reads LGHDT; CDR2 reads YNNKEL (reference sequence). This CDR3 is built from 17 residues. The CDR3 region is CASSQDPRPGITDTQYF. The CDR3 DNA follows: TGTGCCAGCAGCCAAGATCCCCGTCCAGGGATCACAGATACGCAGTATTTT.

The sample holds a few counts of this clonotype. The rearrangement joins TRBV20-1 to TRBJ1-6; the match to TRBD1 covers 7 bases. V lost 3 bases to trimming and J lost 7 bases; unmatched junction nucleotides: 9. The CDR3 totals 15 residues. The germline CDR1 and CDR2 sequences are DFQATT and SNEGSKA (reference sequence). The CDR3 reads CSARTAGQQNSPLHF. CDR3 nucleotide sequence: TGCAGTGCTAGGACCGCGGGACAGCAGAATTCACCCCTCCACTTT.

A few counts support this clonotype. V usage is TRBV12-3 or TRBV12-4 and J usage is TRBJ2-7; D is uncertain. V gave up 3 bases and J gave up 3 bases, with 9 bases separating them. The CDR3 is 13 amino acids. The CDR3 here is CASSLFLDYEQYF. DNA of the CDR3: TGTGCCAGCAGTTTGTTTCTAGACTACGAGCAGTACTTC.

In this sample, this clonotype turned up a few times. This chain uses TRBV5-1 with TRBJ2-1, with D unresolved. There are 16 residues in the CDR3. Trimming took 4 bases from V and 0 from J, leaving 14 bases between them. Germline V gene sequence: CDR1 SGHRS, CDR2 YFSETQ. CDR3 bases: TGCGCCAGCAGCCCTAGACCCTTCCTCTCCTACAATGAGCAGTTCTTC. Its protein product is CASSPRPFLSYNEQFF.

This clonotype was found a few times. The CDR3 sequence is CASSVVPDHRYNEQFF. The CDR3 bases are TGTGCCAGCAGCGTAGTGCCAGACCACCGTTACAATGAGCAGTTCTTC. The rearrangement joins TRBV9 to TRBJ2-1; no reliable D call. Germline CDR1 SGDLS, CDR2 YYNGEE. The CDR3 extends over 16 amino acids. The germline V and J ends were trimmed by 0 bases and 4 bases, with 14 bases remaining between them.

In this sample, this clonotype turned up a few times. The chain is built from TRBV6-5 and TRBJ2-7; the D is unclear. Germline V gene data show CDR1 as MNHEY and CDR2 as SVGAGI. Trimming shortened V by 6 bases and J by 7 bases, and 10 bases separated the two germline ends. This CDR3 is built from 11 residues. The CDR3 DNA follows: TGTGCCAGCAGGTCCCTCGGGGAGCAGTACGTC. Amino acid sequence: CASRSLGEQYV.